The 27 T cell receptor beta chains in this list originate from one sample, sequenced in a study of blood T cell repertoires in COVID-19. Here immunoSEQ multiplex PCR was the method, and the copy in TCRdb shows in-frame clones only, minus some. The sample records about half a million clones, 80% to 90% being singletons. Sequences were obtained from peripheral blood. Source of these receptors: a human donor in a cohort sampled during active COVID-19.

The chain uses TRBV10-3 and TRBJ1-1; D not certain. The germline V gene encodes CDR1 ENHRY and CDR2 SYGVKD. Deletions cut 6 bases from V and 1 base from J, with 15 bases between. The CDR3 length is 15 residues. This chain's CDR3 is CAIRAETGRNTEAFF. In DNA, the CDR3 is TGTGCCATCAGGGCTGAGACGGGGAGGAACACTGAAGCTTTCTTT.

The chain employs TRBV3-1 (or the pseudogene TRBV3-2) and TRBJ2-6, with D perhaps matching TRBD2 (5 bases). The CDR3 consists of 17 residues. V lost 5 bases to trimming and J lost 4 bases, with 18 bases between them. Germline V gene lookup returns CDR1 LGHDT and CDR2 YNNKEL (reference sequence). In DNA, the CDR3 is TGTGCCAGCAGCGGAAGTGGGTCACGAGGGGGGGCCAACGTCCTGACTTTC. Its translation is CASSGSGSRGGANVLTF.

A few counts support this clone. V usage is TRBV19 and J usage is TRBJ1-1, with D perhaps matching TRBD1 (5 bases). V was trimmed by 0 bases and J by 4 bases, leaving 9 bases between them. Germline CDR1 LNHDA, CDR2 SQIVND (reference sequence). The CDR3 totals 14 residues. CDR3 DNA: TGTGCCAGTAGTATAGAGGCAGGGTTCACTGAAGCTTTCTTT. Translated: CASSIEAGFTEAFF.

In DNA, the CDR3 is TGTGCCAGCAGCGGCGGACAGTACCGTTCTGGCTACACCTTC. This sequence encodes CASSGGQYRSGYTF. The chain links TRBV2 to TRBJ1-2, with a tentative D call TRBD1 (6 bases). Trimming removed 6 bases at V and 7 bases at J, with 18 bases between. Germline values: CDR1 SNHLY, CDR2 FYNNEI. This CDR3 region has 14 residues.

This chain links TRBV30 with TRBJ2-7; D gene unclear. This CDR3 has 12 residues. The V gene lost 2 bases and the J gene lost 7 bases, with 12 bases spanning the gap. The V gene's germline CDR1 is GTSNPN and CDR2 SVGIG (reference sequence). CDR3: CAWSIQTVEQYF. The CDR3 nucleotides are TGTGCCTGGAGTATACAGACCGTGGAGCAGTACTTC.

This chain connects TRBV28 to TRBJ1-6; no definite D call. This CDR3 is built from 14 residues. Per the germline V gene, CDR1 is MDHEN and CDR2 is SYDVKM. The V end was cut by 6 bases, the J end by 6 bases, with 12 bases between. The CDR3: CASRKDYGNSPLHF. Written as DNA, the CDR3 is TGTGCCAGCAGGAAGGACTATGGTAATTCACCCCTCCACTTT.

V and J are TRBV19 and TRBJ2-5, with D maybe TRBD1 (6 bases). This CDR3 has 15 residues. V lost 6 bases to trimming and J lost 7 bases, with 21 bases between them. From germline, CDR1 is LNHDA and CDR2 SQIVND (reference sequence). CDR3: CASSTGHQGYGTQYF. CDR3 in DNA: TGTGCCAGTAGCACGGGACATCAGGGCTATGGGACCCAGTACTTC.

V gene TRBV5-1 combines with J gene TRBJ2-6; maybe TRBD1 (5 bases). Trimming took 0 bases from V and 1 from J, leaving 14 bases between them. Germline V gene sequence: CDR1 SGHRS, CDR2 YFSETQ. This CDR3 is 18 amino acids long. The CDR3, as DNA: TGCGCCAGCAGCTTGGTAGGGGCTGAGTCGTCTGGGGCCAACGTCCTGACTTTC. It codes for CASSLVGAESSGANVLTF.

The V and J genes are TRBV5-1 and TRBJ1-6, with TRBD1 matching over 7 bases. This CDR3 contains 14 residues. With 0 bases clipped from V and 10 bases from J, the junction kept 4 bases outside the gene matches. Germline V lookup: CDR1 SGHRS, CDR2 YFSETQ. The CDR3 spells CASSLEDRWSPLHF. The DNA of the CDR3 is TGCGCCAGCAGCTTGGAGGACAGGTGGTCACCCCTCCACTTT.

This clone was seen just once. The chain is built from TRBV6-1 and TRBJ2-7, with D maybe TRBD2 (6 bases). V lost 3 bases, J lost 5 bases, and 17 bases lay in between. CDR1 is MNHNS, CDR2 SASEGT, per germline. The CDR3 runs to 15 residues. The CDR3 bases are TGTGCCAGCAGTGATACCGCGGAGGGCCGGGACGAGCAGTACTTC. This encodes CASSDTAEGRDEQYF.

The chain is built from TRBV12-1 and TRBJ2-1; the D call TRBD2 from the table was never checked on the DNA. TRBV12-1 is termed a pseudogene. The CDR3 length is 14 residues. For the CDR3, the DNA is TGTGCCAGCAGCTCCCGGACTAGCGGGAGTAAGGAGTTCTTC. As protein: CASSSRTSGSKEFF.

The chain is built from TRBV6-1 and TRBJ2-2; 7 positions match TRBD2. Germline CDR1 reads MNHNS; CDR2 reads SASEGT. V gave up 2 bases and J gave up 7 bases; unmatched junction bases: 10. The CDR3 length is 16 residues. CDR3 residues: CASSERMAGVGGELFF. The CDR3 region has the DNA TGTGCCAGCAGTGAACGGATGGCGGGAGTGGGCGGGGAGCTGTTTTTT.

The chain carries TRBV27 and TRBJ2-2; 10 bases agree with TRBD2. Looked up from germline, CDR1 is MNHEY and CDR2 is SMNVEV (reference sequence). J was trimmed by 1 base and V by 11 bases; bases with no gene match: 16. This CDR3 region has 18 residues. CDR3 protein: CASKRWLAGVGNTGELFF. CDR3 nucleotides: TGTGCCTCTAAAAGGTGGCTAGCGGGAGTAGGGAACACCGGGGAGCTGTTTTTT.

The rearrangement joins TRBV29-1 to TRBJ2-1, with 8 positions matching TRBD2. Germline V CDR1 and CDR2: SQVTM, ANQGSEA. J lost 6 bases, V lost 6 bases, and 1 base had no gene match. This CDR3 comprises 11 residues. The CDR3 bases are TGCAGCGTAGGACTAGCCAATGAGCAGTTCTTC. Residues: CSVGLANEQFF.

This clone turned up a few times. CDR3 sequence reads: CASRTGPLNTEAFF. The DNA for the CDR3 is TGTGCCAGCAGGACAGGGCCACTGAACACTGAAGCTTTCTTT. The genes are TRBV27 and TRBJ1-1; TRBD1 matches 7 bases. The CDR3 totals 14 residues. V trimming: 6 bases; J trimming: 0 bases; junction bases outside the gene matches: 4. CDR1 and CDR2 from the germline V gene are MNHEY and SMNVEV (reference sequence).

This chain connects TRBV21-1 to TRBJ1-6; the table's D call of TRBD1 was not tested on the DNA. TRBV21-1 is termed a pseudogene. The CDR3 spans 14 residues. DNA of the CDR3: TGTGCCAGCAGCAAAGGGGGCCCGGGCCCTTACCTCCACTTT. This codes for CASSKGGPGPYLHF.

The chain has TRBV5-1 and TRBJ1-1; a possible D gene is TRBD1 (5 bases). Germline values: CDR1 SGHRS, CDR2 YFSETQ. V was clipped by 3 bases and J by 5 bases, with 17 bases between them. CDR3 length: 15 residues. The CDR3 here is CASSWGGAEGTEAFF. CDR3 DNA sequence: TGCGCCAGCAGCTGGGGCGGGGCTGAAGGAACTGAAGCTTTCTTT.

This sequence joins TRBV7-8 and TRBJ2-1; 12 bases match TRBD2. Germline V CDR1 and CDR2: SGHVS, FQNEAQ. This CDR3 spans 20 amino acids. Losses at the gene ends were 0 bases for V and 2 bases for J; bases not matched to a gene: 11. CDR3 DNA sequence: TGTGCCAGCAGCTTAGCCGGGCTAGCGGGAGGGCCTATTACCTACAATGAGCAGTTCTTC. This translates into CASSLAGLAGGPITYNEQFF.

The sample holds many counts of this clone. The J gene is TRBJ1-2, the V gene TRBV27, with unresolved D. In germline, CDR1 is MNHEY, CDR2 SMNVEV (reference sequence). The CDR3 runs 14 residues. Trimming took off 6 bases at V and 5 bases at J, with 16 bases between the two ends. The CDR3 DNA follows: TGTGCCAGCAGCTTGAGGAGCGCGGGTTATGGCTACACCTTC. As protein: CASSLRSAGYGYTF.

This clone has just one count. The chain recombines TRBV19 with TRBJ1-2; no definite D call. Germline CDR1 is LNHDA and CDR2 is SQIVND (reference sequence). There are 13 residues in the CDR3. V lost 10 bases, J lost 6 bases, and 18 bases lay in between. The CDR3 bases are TGTGCCACACGCCAGAGGGTCGGGGATGGCTACACCTTC. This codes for CATRQRVGDGYTF.

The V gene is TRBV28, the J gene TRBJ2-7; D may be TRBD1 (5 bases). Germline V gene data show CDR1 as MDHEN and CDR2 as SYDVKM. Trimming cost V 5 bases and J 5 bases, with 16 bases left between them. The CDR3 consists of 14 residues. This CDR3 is CASSPSALGHEQYF. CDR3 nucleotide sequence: TGTGCCAGCAGTCCTTCAGCTTTGGGGCACGAGCAGTACTTC.

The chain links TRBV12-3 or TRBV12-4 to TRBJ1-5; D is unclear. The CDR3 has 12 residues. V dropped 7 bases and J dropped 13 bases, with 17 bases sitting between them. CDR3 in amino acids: CASNQKEGRQHF. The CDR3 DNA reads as TGTGCCAGCAATCAAAAGGAAGGCAGGCAGCATTTT.

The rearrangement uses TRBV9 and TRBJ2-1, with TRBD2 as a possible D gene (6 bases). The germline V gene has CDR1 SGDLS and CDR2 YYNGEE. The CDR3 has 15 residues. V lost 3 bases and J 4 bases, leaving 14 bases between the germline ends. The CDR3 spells CASSGIGTPYNEQFF. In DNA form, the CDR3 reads TGTGCCAGCAGCGGAATCGGGACTCCATACAATGAGCAGTTCTTC.

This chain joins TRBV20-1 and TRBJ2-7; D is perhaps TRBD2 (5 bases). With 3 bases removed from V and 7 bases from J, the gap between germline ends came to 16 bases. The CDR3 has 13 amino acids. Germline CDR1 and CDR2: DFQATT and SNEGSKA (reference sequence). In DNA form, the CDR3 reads TGCAGTGCTAGTCAAATCCGGGGTGGTGAGCAGTACTTC. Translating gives CSASQIRGGEQYF.

CDR3 residues: CASSPGTGNYGYTF. In nucleotides, the CDR3 is TGTGCCAGTAGTCCTGGGACAGGGAACTATGGCTACACCTTC. The V call is TRBV19, the J call TRBJ1-2, with 9 bases lining up with TRBD1. Germline V gives CDR1 LNHDA, CDR2 SQIVND (reference sequence). The CDR3 is 14 amino acids. J was trimmed by 2 bases and V by 5 bases; bases with no gene match: 3. Supplemented by reference TRBV19 and TRBJ1-2, the full variable domain reads DGGITQSPKYLFRKEGQNVTLSCEQNLNHDAMYWYRQDPGQGLRLIYYSQIVNDFQKGDIAEGYSVSREKKESFPLTVTSAQKNPTAFYLCASSPGTGNYGYTFGSGTRLTVV.

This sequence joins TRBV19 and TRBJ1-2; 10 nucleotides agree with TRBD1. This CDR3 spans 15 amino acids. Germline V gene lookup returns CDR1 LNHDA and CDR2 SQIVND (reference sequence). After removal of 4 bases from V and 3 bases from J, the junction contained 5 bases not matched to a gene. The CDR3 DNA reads TGTGCCAGTAGTACCGACAGGGGGCGCGACTATGGCTACACCTTC. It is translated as CASSTDRGRDYGYTF.

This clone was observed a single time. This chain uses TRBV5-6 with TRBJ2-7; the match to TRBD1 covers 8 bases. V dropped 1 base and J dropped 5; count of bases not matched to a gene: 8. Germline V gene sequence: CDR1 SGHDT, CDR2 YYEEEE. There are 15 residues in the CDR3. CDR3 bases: TGTGCCAGCAGCTTGAAGACAGGGGCCTACAACGAGCAGTACTTC. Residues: CASSLKTGAYNEQYF.